The clone carrying this T cell receptor (beta chain) was counted between two and nine times. The same CDR3 can be traced to other DNA sequences in this sample. The CDR3 has 14 amino acids. Germline assignment: CDR1 LNHDA and CDR2 SQIVND (reference sequence). V shed 3 bases and J shed 2 bases, with 9 bases lying between them. Expressed TCRB transcripts got sequenced, as all isolated RNA was reverse transcribed. Only in-frame clones appear in the TCRdb table, and some are missing; sequencing was by immunoSEQ multiplex PCR. The sample contains 140,000 to 150,000 clones, nearly 50% of which appear only once. The data are from a study of beta chain features in type 1 diabetes.

The sequencing input was Tregs from blood. The sequence derives from a man aged 18-30 years in good health. The rearrangement joins TRBV19 to TRBJ2-3, with D tentatively TRBD1 (5 bases). In DNA form, the CDR3 reads TGTGCCAGTAGTATGACAGCAACCACAGATACGCAGTATTTT. Amino acid sequence: CASSMTATTDTQYF.